This TCR beta chain was sequenced for a study of CD8 T cells in ankylosing spondylitis. Study-wide findings and caveats: Within peripheral blood, clones linked to disease were CD8+ and relatively rare. Characteristic, it appeared, of ankylosing spondylitis blood was a TCR beta motif of about eight highly homologous variants. It was reported that disease-linked clones were significantly enriched in matched ankylosing spondylitis synovial fluid.

Of note for this clonotype: What it binds is not known.

The CDR3 extends over 13 amino acids. Deletions cut 3 bases from V and 2 bases from J, with 8 bases between. The germline gives CDR1 KGHSH, CDR2 LQKENI. In making TCR beta libraries, quantitative 5'-RACE with molecular barcodes was used. MiXCR was run by TCRdb on the 5' RACE reads, yielding one entry per CDR3 protein. In the table there are approximately 520,000 distinct CDR3 sequences, about 5.2% of which are singletons. This chain links TRBV18 with TRBJ2-7; D is possibly TRBD2 (5 bases). Sequencing input: blood, either unsorted or a sorted T cell fraction (not recorded which). The sequence came from a male donor with ankylosing spondylitis. CDR3 DNA sequence: TGTGCCAGCTCACCTTACGGGGCCTACGAGCAGTACTTC. As protein: CASSPYGAYEQYF.